Below are 12 T cell receptor beta chains sequenced from a single sample in a study of CD8 T cells in ankylosing spondylitis. TCRdb redid the calling of the 5' RACE reads with MiXCR, one entry per CDR3 protein. The data hold more than 150,000 distinct CDR3 sequences, with 11% observed a single time. Sequencing was carried out using blood, either unsorted or a sorted T cell fraction (not recorded which). These receptors came from a male donor with ankylosing spondylitis or in good health (not recorded which).

This clonotype was found many times. The V and J genes are TRBV24-1 and TRBJ2-5; D possibly corresponds to TRBD1 (6 bases). Trimming cost V 2 bases and J 0 bases, with 9 bases left between them. CDR1 is KGHDR and CDR2 is SFDVKD in the germline V gene. The CDR3 runs 15 residues. CDR3 loop: CATSDSGAYQETQYF. The CDR3 DNA reads TGTGCCACCAGTGATTCAGGGGCGTACCAAGAGACCCAGTACTTC.

This clonotype was recorded at least ten times. The chain's CDR3 is CATSGGQGAVDEQFF. The CDR3 nucleotides read TGTGCCACCAGTGGGGGACAGGGGGCGGTCGATGAGCAGTTCTTC. V usage is TRBV24-1 and J usage is TRBJ2-1, with 12 bases identical to TRBD1. V lost 5 bases, J lost 8 bases, and 6 bases stayed unmatched. This CDR3 has 15 residues. Germline CDR1 and CDR2: KGHDR and SFDVKD.

The genes are TRBV5-1 and TRBJ2-2; 11 bases agree with TRBD1. The CDR3 totals 17 residues. Germline CDR1 reads SGHRS; CDR2 reads YFSETQ. The V segment lost 2 bases and the J segment 1 base; nucleotides outside the gene matches: 4. DNA of the CDR3: TGCGCCAGCAGCTTCCCGGACAGGGGGCTGAACACCGGGGAGCTGTTTTTT. Protein product: CASSFPDRGLNTGELFF.

This clonotype was seen ten or more times. The chain links TRBV10-3 to TRBJ2-5; D gene ambiguous. The CDR3 covers 13 residues. In germline, CDR1 is ENHRY, CDR2 SYGVKD. Trimming pared 6 bases from V and 5 bases from J, leaving 13 bases between. The DNA of the CDR3 is TGTGCCATCAGCCTACAGACGTGGGAGACCCAGTACTTC. Translation: CAISLQTWETQYF.

To note about this clonotype: This clone may be a read error of a much larger clone one base away. This chain uses TRBV9 with TRBJ2-1, with TRBD1 matching 12 bases. This CDR3 spans 17 amino acids. The germline V gene has CDR1 SGDLS and CDR2 YYNGEE. This chain's CDR3 is CASSVRDRGPPYNAQFF. The CDR3 nucleotides read TGTGCCAGCAGCGTACGGGACAGGGGGCCCCCCTACAATGCGCAGTTCTTC.

This clonotype was observed at least ten times. The rearrangement joins TRBV29-1 to TRBJ1-1; no firm D call. V was trimmed by 4 bases and J by 0 bases, leaving 9 bases between them. This CDR3 comprises 13 residues. Germline V lookup: CDR1 SQVTM, CDR2 ANQGSEA. CDR3 bases: TGCAGCGTTGTGGAACGGATGAACACTGAAGCTTTCTTT. Translation gives CSVVERMNTEAFF.

This chain links TRBV29-1 with TRBJ2-1; D may match TRBD1 or TRBD2 (5 bases each). The germline V gene has CDR1 SQVTM and CDR2 ANQGSEA. With 0 bases removed from V and 9 bases from J, the gap between germline ends came to 15 bases. The CDR3 loop spans 14 amino acids. CDR3 coding DNA: TGCAGCGTTGAAGATCCGGGGTTGGGGCGTGAGCAGTTCTTC. Its protein is CSVEDPGLGREQFF.

The chain recombines TRBV11-2 with TRBJ2-5, with TRBD2 as a possible D gene (5 bases). V shed 1 base and J shed 0 bases, with 9 bases lying between them. The CDR3 is 15 residues long. The germline gives CDR1 SGHAT, CDR2 FQNNGV. The CDR3 is CASSLGTLYQETQYF. The CDR3 DNA sequence: TGTGCCAGCAGCTTAGGGACTTTGTACCAAGAGACCCAGTACTTC.

This clonotype was detected only a few times. V and J are TRBV7-6 and TRBJ2-7; 7 bases agree with TRBD1. The CDR3 length is 14 residues. V lost 1 base, J lost 9 bases, and 9 bases stayed unmatched. Germline V gene lookup returns CDR1 SGHVS and CDR2 FNYEAQ. DNA for the CDR3: TGTGCCAGCAGCTTAGGGGGTACAGGGGCGGCGCAGTACTTC. Translating gives CASSLGGTGAAQYF.

This clonotype was counted many times. The chain is built from TRBV24-1 and TRBJ2-5, with 9 positions matching TRBD2. The CDR3 has 16 amino acids. The V gene end was trimmed by 2 bases and the J gene end by 1 base; junction bases not matched to a gene: 4. Germline V gene sequence: CDR1 KGHDR, CDR2 SFDVKD. This CDR3 reads CATSDSIAGAQETQYF. Written as DNA, the CDR3 is TGTGCCACCAGTGATTCGATAGCGGGAGCCCAAGAGACCCAGTACTTC.

This clonotype has a count of ten or more. This sequence joins TRBV9 and TRBJ2-7; D possibly corresponds to TRBD1 (5 bases). This CDR3 contains 13 residues. Germline assignment: CDR1 SGDLS and CDR2 YYNGEE. V was trimmed by 4 bases and J by 5 bases, leaving 13 bases between them. The CDR3: CASSQNTGNEQYF. CDR3 sequence (DNA): TGTGCCAGCAGCCAGAACACAGGAAACGAGCAGTACTTC.

This clonotype was counted at least ten times. V and J are TRBV5-1 and TRBJ1-6; maybe TRBD1 (5 bases). The CDR3 runs 17 residues. Trimming left V 0 bases short and J 8 bases short, with 18 bases between. Looked up from germline, CDR1 is SGHRS and CDR2 is YFSETQ. CDR3 in amino acids: CASSLGQGLAADSPLHF. The CDR3 region has the DNA TGCGCCAGCAGCTTGGGGCAGGGTTTGGCCGCCGATTCACCCCTCCACTTT.